This T cell receptor beta chain came from a study of PD-L1 blockade in urothelial cancer. Study information: Patients started atezolizumab around 2014, 1,200 mg intravenously every 3 weeks. Blood analysis took place 3 weeks (second dose) and 6 weeks after treatment start. Each blood sample yielded a median of about 150,000 T cells.

CDR1 and CDR2 from the germline V gene are SEHNR and FQNEAQ (reference sequence). Trimming cost V 5 bases and J 8 bases, with 15 bases left between them. This CDR3 contains 14 residues. Time point in this sample: pretreatment peripheral blood. Profiled with immunoSEQ multiplex PCR; TCRdb holds only in-frame clones, not every one. Of about 52,000 clones listed, around 75% were seen once; the top ten hold about 4%. The clonotype comes from an older man with urothelial cancer. This chain uses TRBV7-9 with TRBJ1-4; D is undetermined. This material consisted of PBMCs, taken around atezolizumab (anti-PD-L1) treatment. The CDR3 reads CASSPTQSGEKLFF. CDR3 DNA: TGTGCCAGCAGCCCAACACAGAGCGGCGAAAAACTGTTTTTT.